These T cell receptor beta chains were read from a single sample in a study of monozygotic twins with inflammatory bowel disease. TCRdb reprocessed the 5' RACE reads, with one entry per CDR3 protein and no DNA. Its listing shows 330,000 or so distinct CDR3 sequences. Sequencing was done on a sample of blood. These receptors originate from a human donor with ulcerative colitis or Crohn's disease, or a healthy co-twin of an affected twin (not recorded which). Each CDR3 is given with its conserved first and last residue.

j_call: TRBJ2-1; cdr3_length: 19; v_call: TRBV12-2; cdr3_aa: CASRSRALGQTPALNEQFF
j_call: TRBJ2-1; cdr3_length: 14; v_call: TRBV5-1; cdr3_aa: CASSLRTSGDEQFF
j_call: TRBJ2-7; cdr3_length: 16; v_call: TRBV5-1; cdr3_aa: CASSLGLGGDSYEQYF
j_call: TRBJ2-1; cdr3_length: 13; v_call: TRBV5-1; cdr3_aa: CASSLDSNNEQFF
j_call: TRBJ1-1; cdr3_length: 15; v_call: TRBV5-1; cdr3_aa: CASSYLLQGNTEAFF
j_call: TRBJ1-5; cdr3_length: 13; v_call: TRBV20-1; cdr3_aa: CSARPARGQPQHF
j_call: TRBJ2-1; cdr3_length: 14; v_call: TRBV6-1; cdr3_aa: CASRTGGFYNEQFF
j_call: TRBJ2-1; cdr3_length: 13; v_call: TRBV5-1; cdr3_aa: CASSHPGKAEQFF
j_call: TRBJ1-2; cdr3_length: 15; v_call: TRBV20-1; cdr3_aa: CSASAADRYNYGYTF
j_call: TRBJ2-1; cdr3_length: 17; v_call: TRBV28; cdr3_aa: CASSFGRWRGEGNEQFF
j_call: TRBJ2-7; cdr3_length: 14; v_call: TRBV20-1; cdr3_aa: CSARDLGGWYEQYF
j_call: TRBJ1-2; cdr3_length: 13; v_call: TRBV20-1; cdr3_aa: CSALGTDNRGYTF
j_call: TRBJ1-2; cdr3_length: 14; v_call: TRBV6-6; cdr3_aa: CASSYEGGRDGYTF
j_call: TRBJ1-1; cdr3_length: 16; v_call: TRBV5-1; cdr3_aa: CASSRGQILGGTEAFF
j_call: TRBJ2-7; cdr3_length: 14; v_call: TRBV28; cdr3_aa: CAVDPRGNSYEQYF
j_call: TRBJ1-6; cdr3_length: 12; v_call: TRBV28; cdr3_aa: CASTGINSPLHF
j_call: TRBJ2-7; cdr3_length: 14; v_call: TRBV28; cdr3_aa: CASSQHKFPYEQYF
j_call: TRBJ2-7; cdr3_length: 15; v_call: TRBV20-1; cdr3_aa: CSARDLAGVPYEQYF
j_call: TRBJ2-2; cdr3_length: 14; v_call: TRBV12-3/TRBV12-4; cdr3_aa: CASSWGGGTGELFF
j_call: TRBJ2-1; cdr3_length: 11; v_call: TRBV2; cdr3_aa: CASSETKEQFF
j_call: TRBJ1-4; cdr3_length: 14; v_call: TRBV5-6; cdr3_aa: CASSLDRTNEKLFF
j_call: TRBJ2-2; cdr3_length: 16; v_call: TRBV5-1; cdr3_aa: CASSPEGTSNTGELFF
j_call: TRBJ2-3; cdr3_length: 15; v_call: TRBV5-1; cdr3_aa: CASSLTSGSGDTQYF
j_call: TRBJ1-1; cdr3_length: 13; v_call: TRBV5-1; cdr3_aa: CASSFQGKTEAFF
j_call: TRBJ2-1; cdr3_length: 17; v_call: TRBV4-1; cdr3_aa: CASSQDRGGGAMDEQFF
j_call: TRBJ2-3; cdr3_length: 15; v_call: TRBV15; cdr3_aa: CATSFGQGATDTQYF
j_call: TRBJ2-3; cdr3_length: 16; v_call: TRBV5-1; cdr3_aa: CASSFTPGLATDTQYF
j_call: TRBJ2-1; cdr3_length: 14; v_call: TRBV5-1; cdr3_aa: CASRRTSGHNEQFF
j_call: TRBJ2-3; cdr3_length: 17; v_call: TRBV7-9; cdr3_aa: CASSPLRATDITDTQYF
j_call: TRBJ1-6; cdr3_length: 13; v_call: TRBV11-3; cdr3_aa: CASSDGSNSPLHF
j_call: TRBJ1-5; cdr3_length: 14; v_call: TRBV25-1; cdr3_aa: CASSDRDRYQPQHF
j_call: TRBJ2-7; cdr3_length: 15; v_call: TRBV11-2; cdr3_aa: CASSSLTGGPGEQYF
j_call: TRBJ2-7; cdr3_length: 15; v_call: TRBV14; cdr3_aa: CASSQVPQAGYEQYF
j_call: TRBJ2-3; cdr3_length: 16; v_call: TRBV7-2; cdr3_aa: CASRLPTSSRADTQYF
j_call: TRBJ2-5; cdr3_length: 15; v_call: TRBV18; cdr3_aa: CASSPSGRSQETQYF
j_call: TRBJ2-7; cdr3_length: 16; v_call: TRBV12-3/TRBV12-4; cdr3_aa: CASSEGSGTGIGEQYF
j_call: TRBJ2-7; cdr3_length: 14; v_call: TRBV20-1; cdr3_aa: CSARTGNEPYEQYF
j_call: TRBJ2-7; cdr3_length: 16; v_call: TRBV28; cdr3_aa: CASSAPSQADFYEQYF
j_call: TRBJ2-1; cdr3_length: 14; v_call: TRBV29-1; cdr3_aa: CSVVGRNSYNEQFF
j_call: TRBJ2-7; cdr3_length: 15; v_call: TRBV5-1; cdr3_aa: CASSLDSGQSKGQYF
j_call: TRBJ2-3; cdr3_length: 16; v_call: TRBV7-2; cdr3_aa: CASSPWGQGLTDTQYF
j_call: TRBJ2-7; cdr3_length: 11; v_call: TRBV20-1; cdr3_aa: CSARTIYEQYF
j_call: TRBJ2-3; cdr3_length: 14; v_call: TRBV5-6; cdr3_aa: CASTSGGPQNTQYF
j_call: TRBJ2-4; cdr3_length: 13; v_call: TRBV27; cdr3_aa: CASRTSGKNIQYF
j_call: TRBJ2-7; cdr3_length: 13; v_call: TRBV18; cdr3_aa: CASSPSGGYEQYF
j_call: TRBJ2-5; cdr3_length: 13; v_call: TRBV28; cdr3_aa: CANQPRYQETQYF
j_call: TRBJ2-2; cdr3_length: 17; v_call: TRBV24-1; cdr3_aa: CATSDLTAGVNNGELFF
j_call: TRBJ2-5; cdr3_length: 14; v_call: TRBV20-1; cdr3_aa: CSASGGTSDKTQYF